These T cell receptor beta chains were read from a single sample in a study of T-cell memory formation after mild COVID-19. TCRdb re-called the 5' RACE reads through MiXCR, storing one row per CDR3 protein. The table has around 200,000 distinct CDR3 sequences, roughly a tenth seen once. Sequences were obtained from PBMCs or a T cell subset sorted from them (not recorded which). These receptors were collected from a man in his late teens or twenties who had mild COVID-19 (a few samples of this study predate the infection). Cell type and time point are not known. CDR3s include the opening cysteine and the closing phenylalanine or tryptophan. A D gene is named only where the DNA matches it firmly. The size entry is marked missing in some rows and otherwise reads once, few, many or a size class.

d_call,clone_size,j_call,v_call,cdr3_aa,cdr3_nt
TRBD2,few,TRBJ2-2,TRBV18,CASSPPSGITGELFF,TGTGCCAGCTCACCGCCTAGCGGTATCACCGGGGAGCTGTTTTTT
.,many,TRBJ1-1,TRBV12-3/TRBV12-4,CASSLRHQNTEAFF,TGTGCCAGCAGTTTGCGGCACCAGAACACTGAAGCTTTCTTT
.,few,TRBJ1-1,TRBV5-1,CASSSTGRVRTNTEAFF,TGCGCCAGCAGCTCCACCGGCCGGGTTCGGACGAACACTGAAGCTTTCTTT
TRBD1,.,TRBJ1-1,TRBV12-3/TRBV12-4,CASISGGGSTEAFF,TGTGCCAGCATTTCAGGGGGCGGGAGCACTGAAGCTTTCTTT
.,.,TRBJ1-6,TRBV5-1,CASSLGPALNSPLHF,TGCGCCAGCAGCTTGGGGCCAGCCCTTAATTCACCCCTCCACTTT
.,.,TRBJ2-5,TRBV5-1,CASTRREQETQYF,TGCGCCAGCACCCGGAGAGAGCAAGAGACCCAGTACTTC
.,few,TRBJ2-1,TRBV5-1,CASSSTYNEQFF,TGCGCCAGCAGCTCAACCTACAATGAGCAGTTCTTC
TRBD2,.,TRBJ2-7,TRBV2,CATDPGGREQYF,TGTGCCACCGACCCGGGGGGTAGGGAGCAGTACTTC
TRBD2,few,TRBJ2-2,TRBV3-1,CASSPREGRTGELFF,TGTGCCAGCAGCCCCCGGGAGGGTAGAACCGGGGAGCTGTTTTTT
.,.,TRBJ1-6,TRBV6-2/TRBV6-3,CASSPSGGNNSPLHF,TGTGCCAGCAGCCCCTCCGGCGGGAATAATTCACCCCTCCACTTT
.,few,TRBJ2-1,TRBV6-2/TRBV6-3,CASSNRLGEQFF,TGTGCCAGCAGTAACAGGTTGGGTGAGCAGTTCTTC
.,few,TRBJ1-1,TRBV7-6,CAISGTGTEAFF,TGTGCCATCAGCGGGACGGGCACTGAAGCTTTCTTT
.,.,TRBJ2-1,TRBV20-1,CSASNYNEQFF,TGCAGTGCTAGTAACTACAATGAGCAGTTCTTC
.,few,TRBJ1-1,TRBV18,CASSPRRGENTEAFF,TGTGCCAGCTCACCCCGGCGGGGCGAGAACACTGAAGCTTTCTTT
.,few,TRBJ2-5,TRBV12-3/TRBV12-4,CASSIIAETQYF,TGTGCCAGCAGCATCATAGCGGAGACCCAGTACTTC
.,many,TRBJ1-2,TRBV6-6,CASSSPDRPLYGYTF,TGTGCCAGCAGTTCGCCGGACCGACCTCTCTATGGCTACACCTTC
.,once,TRBJ1-6,TRBV6-5,CASSSPAGYNSPLHF,TGTGCCAGCAGTTCACCCGCAGGGTATAATTCACCCCTCCACTTT
.,.,TRBJ2-7,TRBV30,CAWSRGFEQYF,TGTGCCTGGAGCCGGGGTTTCGAGCAGTACTTC
TRBD1,.,TRBJ2-7,TRBV3-1,CASSTRQGTAHEQYF,TGTGCCAGCAGCACCCGACAGGGTACGGCCCACGAGCAGTACTTC
.,.,TRBJ2-7,TRBV10-3,CAISKNLGAYEQYF,TGTGCCATCAGTAAGAACCTAGGGGCCTACGAGCAGTACTTC
TRBD2,.,TRBJ2-3,TRBV4-2,CASSPRRGATDTQYF,TGTGCCAGCAGCCCTAGGCGGGGGGCCACAGATACGCAGTATTTT
.,.,TRBJ1-1,TRBV29-1,CSVVWTKIPLNTEAFF,TGCAGCGTTGTGTGGACCAAAATCCCATTGAACACTGAAGCTTTCTTT
.,.,TRBJ2-1,TRBV20-1,CSVYQDPYNEQFF,TGCAGTGTCTACCAGGACCCCTACAATGAGCAGTTCTTC
.,few,TRBJ1-1,TRBV7-2,CASKGGNTEAFF,TGTGCCAGCAAGGGTGGGAACACTGAAGCTTTCTTT
.,.,TRBJ2-1,TRBV3-1,CASSQDLPVDEQFF,TGTGCCAGCAGCCAAGATCTCCCAGTCGATGAGCAGTTCTTC
.,few,TRBJ2-5,TRBV4-3,CASSQDGFSGETQYF,TGCGCCAGCAGCCAAGATGGGTTTTCCGGGGAGACCCAGTACTTC
.,many,TRBJ2-1,TRBV7-2,CASSSTQGGPRDEQFF,TGTGCCAGCAGCTCCACCCAGGGCGGCCCCAGGGATGAGCAGTTCTTC
.,.,TRBJ2-2,TRBV7-2,CASSLGGGGNTGELFF,TGTGCCAGCAGCCTCGGCGGTGGGGGGAACACCGGGGAGCTGTTTTTT
.,many,TRBJ2-3,TRBV5-1,CASSLTGTDTQYF,TGTGCCAGCAGCTTAACTGGCACAGATACGCAGTATTTT
TRBD1,few,TRBJ2-7,TRBV6-5,CASFPSGQGRVEQYF,TGTGCCAGCTTTCCTTCGGGACAGGGTAGGGTCGAGCAGTACTTC
.,few,TRBJ1-5,TRBV5-1,CASSPGLGNQPQHF,TGCGCCAGCAGCCCGGGATTGGGCAATCAGCCCCAGCATTTT
.,.,TRBJ2-3,TRBV20-1,CSARVNLPADTQYF,TGCAGTGCTAGAGTCAACCTTCCTGCAGATACGCAGTATTTT
TRBD2,.,TRBJ2-2,TRBV6-5,CASSPGLAGLTGELFF,TGTGCCAGCAGCCCCGGGCTAGCGGGCCTCACCGGGGAGCTGTTTTTT
.,few,TRBJ1-4,TRBV5-1,CASSFFTGGHRATNEKLFF,TGCGCCAGCAGCTTTTTCACCGGAGGACACCGGGCAACTAATGAAAAACTGTTTTTT
.,.,TRBJ2-3,TRBV7-9,CASSVILRGTDTQYF,TGTGCCAGCAGCGTAATTCTTCGTGGGACAGATACGCAGTATTTT
.,.,TRBJ2-3,TRBV6-2/TRBV6-3,CASSYEVLTDTQYF,TGTGCCAGCAGTTACGAGGTTCTCACAGATACGCAGTATTTT
.,.,TRBJ1-6,TRBV18,CASSTNGVSGSPLHF,TGTGCCAGCTCGACGAATGGGGTGTCCGGGTCACCCCTCCACTTT
TRBD1,.,TRBJ2-1,TRBV3-1,CASSPWDRGNEQFF,TGTGCCAGCAGCCCGTGGGACAGGGGGAATGAGCAGTTCTTC
TRBD1,few,TRBJ1-2,TRBV3-1,CASSQEGQGPLYTF,TGTGCCAGCAGCCAAGAGGGACAGGGGCCCCTCTACACCTTC
TRBD1,.,TRBJ1-5,TRBV18,CASSRGSGGGQPQHF,TGTGCCAGCTCACGCGGGTCAGGGGGCGGTCAGCCCCAGCATTTT
.,.,TRBJ2-3,TRBV28,CASSSPGGGGDTQYF,TGTGCCAGCAGTTCGCCAGGGGGAGGTGGAGATACGCAGTATTTT
.,few,TRBJ2-6,TRBV29-1,CSVFSGSGANVLTF,TGCAGCGTATTTTCAGGCTCTGGGGCCAACGTCCTGACTTTC
.,few,TRBJ2-5,TRBV4-2,CASSQGTRSQETQYF,TGTGCCAGCAGCCAAGGAACTCGGTCCCAAGAGACCCAGTACTTC
.,.,TRBJ1-3,TRBV12-3/TRBV12-4,CAMARPNTIYF,TGTGCCATGGCGAGACCGAACACCATATATTTT
.,many,TRBJ2-2,TRBV7-9,CASSLNGELFF,TGTGCCAGCAGCTTAAACGGGGAGCTGTTTTTT
.,many,TRBJ1-2,TRBV11-2,CASSSVRHPNYGYTF,TGTGCCAGCAGCTCGGTTAGGCACCCAAACTATGGCTACACCTTC
.,.,TRBJ1-1,TRBV12-3/TRBV12-4,CASSSWFKDTEAFF,TGTGCCAGCAGTTCTTGGTTTAAGGACACTGAAGCTTTCTTT
.,few,TRBJ2-1,TRBV7-9,CASSPTTEYNEQFF,TGTGCCAGCAGCCCGACGACAGAATACAATGAGCAGTTCTTC
TRBD1,.,TRBJ2-7,TRBV7-2,CASSILQGYEQYF,TGTGCCAGCAGCATACTACAGGGGTACGAGCAGTACTTC
.,.,TRBJ1-4,TRBV6-2/TRBV6-3,CASSYPTSIATNEKLFF,TGTGCCAGCAGTTACCCCACGTCGATTGCAACTAATGAAAAACTGTTTTTT
.,.,TRBJ2-1,TRBV6-5,CASSYAGISYNEQFF,TGTGCCAGCAGTTACGCGGGGATCTCCTACAATGAGCAGTTCTTC
TRBD1,few,TRBJ1-1,TRBV10-3,CAIGTGRMNTEAFF,TGTGCCATCGGGACAGGCCGCATGAACACTGAAGCTTTCTTT